The sequence of this TCR beta chain was determined in a study of T-cell memory formation after mild COVID-19 (dated by TCRdb to 2020 to 2022). About the study as a whole: Most TCR sequence clusters were specific to one of the two donors. In a couple of donors, T-cell clones that expanded and contracted after mild COVID-19 were followed by sequencing TCRalpha and TCRbeta repertoires longitudinally. Two young, previously healthy adult volunteers made up the cohort, one male and one female.

PBMCs were isolated by Ficoll-Paque density gradient centrifugation. What the work shows at the level of the full study, not this receptor alone: Clones contracting from day 15 to 85 had balanced CD4/CD8 phenotypes, while a second wave expanding from day 15 to 37 was biased towards CD4+. The detection of some responding clones in pre-infection memory suggests that pre-existing cross-reactive memory T cells joined the SARS-CoV-2 response. The study covered only a couple of mild cases, and larger cohorts including severe cases with pre-infection samples were considered necessary. The second-wave clones that peaked on day 37 were not confirmed to be SARS-CoV-2 specific. Contracting CD4+ clones appeared mostly in the CM and EM memory subsets, whereas CD8+ clones were enriched in EMRA.

About this clonotype itself: What antigen it recognizes has not been identified. It has no much larger one-base neighbor in the sample; base qualities were not kept.

The listed sequencing device is Illumina NovaSeq 6000. TCRalpha and TCRbeta cDNA libraries were constructed by 5'RACE with constant-segment primers, with sample barcodes and unique molecular identifiers being introduced. Trizol reagent was used to extract RNA from every sample. Amplification of the libraries took two PCR steps, and the second step added a second sample barcode plus Illumina TruSeq adapters. Sequencing of libraries was performed on an Illumina NovaSeq with 2 x 150 bp paired-end reads. Per the source publication's procedure: Demultiplexing of reads and collapsing into UMI-guided consensus sequences were performed with migec v1.2.7. Using mixcr v2.1.11, UMI consensuses were aligned to TRA and TRB V and J templates and then assembled into clonotypes. A clonotype was counted as expanded or contracted only if both edgeR and NoisET called the change significant, with noise models trained on biological replicates. edgeR calls used a false discovery rate-adjusted p below 0.01 and a log2 fold-change threshold of 1. As an exploratory analysis of dynamics, max-normalized trajectories of the 1000 most abundant clonotypes were examined with PCA combined with hierarchical clustering. The CD4 or CD8 phenotype of responding clones was assigned using the separately sequenced CD4+ and CD8+ repertoires. The raw public data were reprocessed by TCRdb itself: fastp quality trimming at Q25, MiXCR clonotype calling, in-frame beta chains only. For every CDR3 protein sequence, its rows merge into one entry that carries the most common genes and DNA. For this entry, the V and J calls and clone size follow TCRdb and not the study's own pipeline. The sample profile shows some 440,000 distinct CDR3 sequences; more than 20% of them were found once. The ten largest clones represent 9.5% to 15% of the sample.

This clonotype was obtained from an adult woman who had mild COVID-19 (a few samples of this study predate the infection). The sample titles of this study are shuffled in the database, so cell type and time point are left out; the donor was told from shared clones. The sequenced sample consisted of PBMCs or a T cell subset sorted from them (not recorded which).

The nucleotide sequence reads TGCGCCAGCAGCTTGGGACAGCACTCCTACAATGAGCAGTTCTTC. It specifies CASSLGQHSYNEQFF. Recombination linked TRBV5-1 to TRBJ2-1; a tentative D call is TRBD1 (5 bases match). The trim is 0 bases for V and 0 bases for J, with a gap of 7 bases between the germline ends. Reading from cysteine to phenylalanine, the CDR3 counts 15 amino acids. Only CDR3 DNA remains: 45 bases, in frame from the first base. The germline V gene yields SGHRS for CDR1 and YFSETQ for CDR2.